Presented here are 29 T cell receptor beta chains from one specimen sequenced in a study of Ad26.COV2.S vaccination and SARS-CoV-2 variants. Assay: immunoSEQ multiplex PCR; the TCRdb copy retains only in-frame clones and omits some. Of approximately 300,000 clones in the sample, 70% to 90% were seen once. The treatment here: roughly 19 received Ad26.COV2.S at low or high dose, single or two shots; 5 received placebo; per-sample allocation not given. The study sampled participants on day 63 after the first vaccine or placebo injection. This specimen was peripheral blood, taken in a trial of Ad26.COV2.S vaccine versus placebo. These receptors all come from a person between 18 and 65 years old who received the Ad26.COV2.S COVID-19 vaccine or a placebo.

The count of this clone is one. The V gene is TRBV19, the J gene TRBJ2-1, with D perhaps TRBD1 (6 bases). Germline V gene data show CDR1 as LNHDA and CDR2 as SQIVND (reference sequence). The CDR3 totals 15 residues. V lost 3 bases to trimming and J lost 5 bases, with 14 bases between them. This chain's CDR3 is CASSITGQSNNEQFF. As DNA, the CDR3 is TGTGCCAGTAGTATTACAGGGCAGTCTAACAATGAGCAGTTCTTC.

The genes are TRBV5-5 and TRBJ1-1; D might be TRBD1 (5 bases). CDR1 is SGHKS and CDR2 is YYEKEE in the germline V gene (reference sequence). Trimming left V 3 bases short and J 4 bases short, with 13 bases between. This CDR3 has 14 residues. CDR3 coding DNA: TGTGCCAGCAGCTCGCAGGGAGGGAGCACTGAAGCTTTCTTT. Encoded protein: CASSSQGGSTEAFF.

This clone was seen only a few times. This rearrangement joins TRBV4-2 to TRBJ2-2, with D maybe TRBD2 (6 bases). V dropped 0 bases and J dropped 4 bases, with 9 bases sitting between them. The germline V gene has CDR1 LGHNA and CDR2 YNFKEQ. The CDR3 consists of 15 residues. In DNA form, the CDR3 reads TGTGCCAGCAGCCAAGAAGACGGGGGCACCGGGGAGCTGTTTTTT. It encodes CASSQEDGGTGELFF.

To note about this clone: This specimen includes other DNA sequences encoding the same CDR3. This sequence joins TRBV28 and TRBJ2-2; 9 bases match TRBD1. V was clipped by 6 bases and J by 2 bases; unmatched bases: 1. Germline loops: CDR1 MDHEN, CDR2 SYDVKM. This CDR3 spans 14 amino acids. CDR3 sequence (DNA): TGTGCCAGCAGGGGACAGGGAAACACCGGGGAGCTGTTTTTT. This sequence encodes CASRGQGNTGELFF.

This clone was found a few times. CDR3 sequence reads: CASSLDMTSYNSPLHF. The CDR3 DNA reads as TGTGCCAGCAGCTTGGACATGACCTCCTATAATTCACCCCTCCACTTT. The rearrangement uses TRBV11-3 and TRBJ1-6; D is perhaps TRBD1 (5 bases). The CDR3 length is 16 residues. Germline V gene sequence: CDR1 SGHNT, CDR2 YENEEA. Trimming left V 3 bases short and J 0 bases short, with 9 bases between.

In nucleotides, the CDR3 is TGTGCCAGCAGCCAAGATCGTGGGACTGGAACTCACTCTGGAAACACCATATATTTT. This translates into CASSQDRGTGTHSGNTIYF. The gene calls are TRBV4-2 and TRBJ1-3; D perhaps matches TRBD1 (5 bases). Germline loops: CDR1 LGHNA, CDR2 YNFKEQ. Trimming pared 0 bases from V and 0 bases from J, leaving 18 bases between. There are 19 residues in the CDR3.

The chain joins TRBV11-2 to TRBJ2-3; D ambiguous. Germline-derived CDR1 and CDR2 are SGHAT and FQNNGV. Trimming removed 1 base at V and 0 bases at J, with 8 bases between. CDR3 length: 15 residues. For the CDR3, the DNA is TGTGCCAGCAGCTTAGTCGGGTCGAGCACAGATACGCAGTATTTT. This encodes CASSLVGSSTDTQYF.

V usage is TRBV6-6 and J usage is TRBJ2-7; D is possibly TRBD1 or TRBD2 (5 bases each). This CDR3 region has 12 residues. CDR1 and CDR2 (germline): MNHNY, SVGAGI (reference sequence). Between the trimmed V and J ends, which lost 5 bases and 2 bases, there was a span of 7 bases. The CDR3 region has the DNA TGTGCCAGCAGTAGGGGAGCCTACGAGCAGTACTTC. As protein: CASSRGAYEQYF.

The genes are TRBV2 and TRBJ1-2; no definite D call. This CDR3 is built from 14 residues. Germline CDR1 reads SNHLY; CDR2 reads FYNNEI. The V and J ends lost 3 bases and 2 bases respectively, with 10 bases between them. In DNA form, the CDR3 reads TGTGCCAGCAGTGAGACTGGGGAAAACTATGGCTACACCTTC. Its protein is CASSETGENYGYTF.

The chain employs TRBV19 and TRBJ2-1; a weak D match, TRBD2 (7 bases). The CDR3 extends over 14 amino acids. V was shortened by 5 bases and J by 7 bases, with 15 bases between the two germline ends. The germline V gene encodes CDR1 LNHDA and CDR2 SQIVND (reference sequence). The chain's CDR3 is CASSPRGGGNEQFF. The CDR3 nucleotides read TGTGCCAGTAGTCCCCGAGGGGGAGGGAATGAGCAGTTCTTC.

The chain carries TRBV6-6 and TRBJ1-1; D unclear. V gave up 6 bases and J gave up 5 bases, with 22 bases separating them. The V gene's germline CDR1 is MNHNY and CDR2 SVGAGI (reference sequence). The CDR3 covers 16 residues. This CDR3 is CASSPPVEGLGTEAFF. CDR3 bases: TGTGCCAGCAGCCCTCCGGTGGAGGGCCTCGGGACTGAAGCTTTCTTT.

The chain carries TRBV18 and TRBJ1-2; 10 bases line up with TRBD1. CDR1 KGHSH and CDR2 LQKENI come from the germline V gene. V lost 2 bases to trimming and J lost 1 base; unmatched junction nucleotides: 7. This CDR3 is built from 17 residues. The CDR3 protein is CASSPRGQGTINYGYTF. The CDR3 bases are TGTGCCAGCTCACCAAGGGGACAGGGGACAATTAACTATGGCTACACCTTC.

The J gene is TRBJ1-1, the V gene TRBV6-2 or TRBV6-3; TRBD1 aligns across 8 bases. The CDR3 is 14 residues long. V shed 5 bases and J 3 bases; nucleotides not matched to a gene: 5. Germline assignment: CDR1 MNHEY and CDR2 SVGEGT. This CDR3 is CASSDRGQHTEAFF. CDR3 in DNA: TGTGCCAGCAGTGACAGGGGCCAGCACACTGAAGCTTTCTTT.

This rearrangement joins TRBV27 to TRBJ1-5; D uncertain. The V gene's germline CDR1 is MNHEY and CDR2 SMNVEV (reference sequence). There are 14 residues in the CDR3. Trimming shortened V by 5 bases and J by 0 bases, and 8 bases separated the two germline ends. The CDR3 DNA reads as TGTGCCAGCAGTCCCGGGGATAGCAATCAGCCCCAGCATTTT. Its protein product is CASSPGDSNQPQHF.

The chain carries TRBV2 and TRBJ2-2; TRBD1 agrees at 7 bases. There are 15 residues in the CDR3. The V gene end was trimmed by 6 bases and the J gene end by 0 bases; junction bases not matched to a gene: 4. Germline lookup yields CDR1 SNHLY and CDR2 FYNNEI. Here the CDR3 reads CASSRDRPNTGELFF. The CDR3 nucleotides are TGTGCCAGCAGCCGGGACAGACCGAACACCGGGGAGCTGTTTTTT.

The V call is TRBV28, the J call TRBJ1-5, with D perhaps matching TRBD1 (6 bases). CDR1 and CDR2 (germline): MDHEN, SYDVKM. With 2 bases removed from V and 7 bases from J, the gap between germline ends came to 21 bases. CDR3 length equals 17 residues. The CDR3 spells CASSLGGAQGGGQPQHF. The CDR3 DNA reads as TGTGCCAGCAGTTTAGGTGGGGCCCAAGGGGGGGGACAGCCCCAGCATTTT. The full variable domain, rest sourced from reference TRBV28 and TRBJ1-5, is DVKVTQSSRYLVKRTGEKVFLECVQDMDHENMFWYRQDPGLGLRLIYFSYDVKMKEKGDIPEGYSVSREKKERFSLILESASTNQTSMYLCASSLGGAQGGGQPQHFGDGTRLSIL.

Only a few counts were recorded for this clone. V usage is TRBV5-1 and J usage is TRBJ2-2, with 7 positions matching TRBD1. The CDR3 covers 14 residues. Looked up from germline, CDR1 is SGHRS and CDR2 is YFSETQ. After removal of 4 bases from V and 11 bases from J, the junction contained 11 bases not matched to a gene. CDR3: CASSTDRPNKELFF. The CDR3 bases are TGCGCCAGCAGCACGGACAGGCCGAACAAAGAGCTGTTTTTT.

V gene TRBV6-5 combines with J gene TRBJ1-5; no clear D gene. Germline CDR1 is MNHEY and CDR2 is SVGAGI. Trimming took 0 bases from V and 1 from J, leaving 10 bases between them. There are 16 residues in the CDR3. CDR3 protein: CASSYSNRLSNQPQHF. CDR3 nucleotide sequence: TGTGCCAGCAGTTACTCGAACCGACTGAGCAATCAGCCCCAGCATTTT.

This clone was observed a few times. This chain uses TRBV7-9 with TRBJ2-5; the match to TRBD2 covers 7 bases. This CDR3 has 14 residues. CDR1 and CDR2 (germline): SEHNR, FQNEAQ (reference sequence). V lost 5 bases, J lost 2 bases, and 5 bases stayed unmatched. The CDR3 DNA reads TGTGCCAGCAGCGTGGGAGCGGGACAAGAGACCCAGTACTTC. Translated: CASSVGAGQETQYF. The full variable domain, with the rest looked up from reference TRBV7-9 and TRBJ2-5, is DTGVSQNPRHKITKRGQNVTFRCDPISEHNRLYWYRQTLGQGPEFLTYFQNEAQLEKSRLLSDRFSAERPKGSFSTLEIQRTEQGDSAMYLCASSVGAGQETQYFGPGTRLLVL.

The CDR3 region has the DNA TGTGCCATCAGTCCGACAGGCCCCGAGAGGTATGGCTACACCTTC. Protein product: CAISPTGPERYGYTF. The chain joins TRBV10-3 to TRBJ1-2; possibly TRBD1 for D (6 bases). Between the trimmed V and J ends, which lost 5 bases and 5 bases, there was a span of 18 bases. This CDR3 spans 15 amino acids. Germline V gene sequence: CDR1 ENHRY, CDR2 SYGVKD.

This clone was counted once. The chain joins TRBV10-2 to TRBJ2-7; TRBD1 matches at 11 bases. Germline lookup yields CDR1 WSHSY and CDR2 SAAADI. The CDR3 covers 18 residues. The junction had 10 bases not matched to a gene; V was cut back by 3 bases and J by 0 bases. CDR3 sequence reads: CASSEPGTGGRGSYEQYF. The DNA of the CDR3 is TGCGCCAGCAGTGAACCCGGGACAGGGGGACGGGGCTCCTACGAGCAGTACTTC.

V is TRBV7-2 and J is TRBJ1-5, with D possibly being TRBD1 (5 bases). Germline V gives CDR1 SGHTA, CDR2 FQGNSA. CDR3 length: 11 residues. V was trimmed by 4 bases and J by 11 bases, leaving 9 bases between them. This CDR3 reads CASSSGGTQHF. The CDR3 DNA is TGTGCCAGCAGCTCCGGGGGTACCCAGCATTTT.

The CDR3 DNA reads TGTGCCAGTAGTGATTTCGCGGATGGCGGGGAGCTGTTTTTT. It is translated as CASSDFADGGELFF. V usage is TRBV19 and J usage is TRBJ2-2; no clear D. Between the trimmed V and J ends, which lost 5 bases and 7 bases, there was a span of 14 bases. In germline, CDR1 is LNHDA, CDR2 SQIVND (reference sequence). This CDR3 has 14 amino acids. The full variable domain, with the rest looked up from reference TRBV19 and TRBJ2-2, is DGGITQSPKYLFRKEGQNVTLSCEQNLNHDAMYWYRQDPGQGLRLIYYSQIVNDFQKGDIAEGYSVSREKKESFPLTVTSAQKNPTAFYLCASSDFADGGELFFGEGSRLTVL.

The J gene is TRBJ2-1, the V gene TRBV5-1; possible D gene TRBD1, 6 bases. The CDR3 is 16 residues long. In germline, CDR1 is SGHRS, CDR2 YFSETQ. V was clipped by 7 bases and J by 7 bases, with 24 bases between them. The CDR3 DNA is TGCGCCAGCCAAACCGGGGCAGGGGTTTTGGGAAATGAGCAGTTCTTC. As protein: CASQTGAGVLGNEQFF.

For the CDR3, the DNA is TGTGCCAGCAGCCCCTACAGGGGCCCGAACACTGAAGCTTTCTTT. Its protein is CASSPYRGPNTEAFF. This chain uses TRBV3-1 (or the pseudogene TRBV3-2) with TRBJ1-1; 7 bases are a match to TRBD1. Germline V gives CDR1 LGHDT, CDR2 YNNKEL (reference sequence). The CDR3 is 15 amino acids. V lost 4 bases, J lost 1 base, and 6 bases stayed unmatched.

The CDR3 DNA reads as TGTGCCAGCAGTTTATTCAGGCCCCGGAACACCGGGGAGCTGTTTTTT. Translated: CASSLFRPRNTGELFF. The chain employs TRBV27 and TRBJ2-2; unclear D gene. The ends were cut back, 1 base at V and 1 base at J, with 10 bases in the middle. The CDR3 runs 16 residues. Germline loops: CDR1 MNHEY, CDR2 SMNVEV (reference sequence).

V is TRBV28 and J is TRBJ1-2; D not certain. Germline-derived CDR1 and CDR2 are MDHEN and SYDVKM. The CDR3 sequence is 11 residues long. Trimming pared 3 bases from V and 6 bases from J, leaving 5 bases between. Here the CDR3 reads CASSLRDGYTF. In DNA, the CDR3 is TGTGCCAGCAGTTTGAGGGATGGCTACACCTTC.

The chain carries TRBV18 and TRBJ1-6; D gene ambiguous. The V gene lost 3 bases and the J gene lost 7 bases, with 13 bases spanning the gap. The germline V gene has CDR1 KGHSH and CDR2 LQKENI. The CDR3 length is 15 residues. CDR3 region: CASSPVLGRNSPLHF. The DNA of the CDR3 is TGTGCCAGCTCACCTGTGTTGGGCCGGAATTCACCCCTCCACTTT.

The rearrangement uses TRBV11-3 and TRBJ1-1, with D perhaps matching TRBD1 (5 bases). Trimming took 5 bases from V and 2 from J, leaving 12 bases between them. Germline CDR1 and CDR2: SGHNT and YENEEA. The CDR3 has 14 amino acids. In DNA, the CDR3 is TGTGCCAGCAGCCCAATGGGGGGAAACACTGAAGCTTTCTTT. Translating gives CASSPMGGNTEAFF.